The present TCR beta chain was sequenced within a study of spatial heterogeneity in lung cancer (dated 2019 in TCRdb). Describing the broader study: Beta-chain transcripts were consistently detected in greater numbers than alpha-chain transcripts, which likely reflects a higher abundance of beta-chain transcripts. A strong correlation was found between TCR transcript counts in tumor regions and a T cell transcriptional module score from matched bulk RNA-seq. In the raw uncorrected reads, each unique combination of TCR and UMI appeared more than ten times on average. TCR alpha and beta repertoires were quantitatively compared across multiple tumor regions, matched nontumor lung and blood in non-small cell lung cancer. Nonsynonymous mutation counts, determined by whole-exome sequencing of tumor tissue, were related to features of the TCR repertoire. Both alpha and beta chains were TCR-sequenced in samples taken at surgery, namely 220 tumor regions, approximately 66 matched nontumor lung samples and 56 PBMC samples. Here is what the overall study found, with its caveats: The tumor nonsynonymous mutation count correlated with the number of expanded intratumoral alpha and beta TCRs. TCR-seq coverage of tumor T cells was estimated to be only 7% to 7.5% for alpha chains and more than 11% for beta chains. Confirming at a functional level the hypothesis that regional TCRs recognize regional mutations was considered to require additional single-cell paired TCR alpha and beta sequencing. Counts of ubiquitous and regional expanded TCRs were found to correlate with counts of ubiquitous and regional nonsynonymous mutations, respectively.

Library generation was performed with 5' RACE. Sequencer: NextSeq 500. In the TCR library protocol, a unique molecular identifier was attached to each TCR cDNA molecule so that PCR and sequencing errors could be corrected. Concerning the study's data processing: Decombinator tools were used for TCR identification, UMI-based error correction and CDR3 extraction. TCRs above a frequency of 2 per 1,000, corresponding to the top 1% of the tumor frequency distribution, were defined as expanded. Expanded tumor TCRs were classed as regional if statistically deemed absent (corrected P<0.05) from at least one tumor region, otherwise ubiquitous. Renyi diversity was calculated using the R vegan package after each repertoire was subsampled 100 times to 5,000 TCRs. CDR3 similarity networks were built from amino acid triplet string-kernel similarity, connecting CDR3s with pairwise similarity above 0.82. TCRdb ran its own pipeline on the public reads, namely fastp trimming at Q25 and MiXCR clone calling, and kept in-frame beta chains. Each entry is one CDR3 protein sequence, shown with its most common DNA and genes. The V and J calls were not made by the authors but by TCRdb's processing. The sample table lists roughly 9,800 distinct CDR3 sequences, roughly half of them with a count of one. The ten largest clones represent around 26% of the sample.

Worth noting for this clonotype: Its antigen is still unknown. No per-base quality is available; no much larger clone lies one base away. This beta chain turned up in a library designed for alpha chains; as an off-target read, its abundance says little.

Sequences LNHDA (CDR1) and SQIVND (CDR2) are obtained from the germline V gene (reference sequence). The CDR3 has 12 amino acids, counting the end cysteine and phenylalanine. Of all the DNA, just the CDR3 is kept, 36 bases in frame from base 1. V is pared back by 6 bases and J by 8 bases, with 10 bases lying between the germline termini. The label giving this sample's time point can be read as: sample taken at primary tumor resection. Samples were obtained from approximately 77 patients with early-stage, untreated non-small cell lung cancer from the lung TRACERx cohort. Without any cell sorting, TCR sequencing was performed on whole RNA extracted either from tumor and nontumor lung tissue or from cryopreserved PBMC samples. Patients were selected for TCR sequencing only if sufficient RNA was available from at least two tumor regions. A lung pathologist reviewed the tumor and adjacent nontumor lung specimens before the specimens were selected.

This specimen was lung tumor tissue, taken at surgery. The clonotype was recovered from a female donor with early-stage non-small cell lung cancer. The chain is assembled from TRBV19 and TRBJ1-4, with the identity of the D gene unclear. The nucleotides are TGTGCCAGTAGCATCGTAGGGGAAAAACTGTTTTTT. Translated, it reads CASSIVGEKLFF.